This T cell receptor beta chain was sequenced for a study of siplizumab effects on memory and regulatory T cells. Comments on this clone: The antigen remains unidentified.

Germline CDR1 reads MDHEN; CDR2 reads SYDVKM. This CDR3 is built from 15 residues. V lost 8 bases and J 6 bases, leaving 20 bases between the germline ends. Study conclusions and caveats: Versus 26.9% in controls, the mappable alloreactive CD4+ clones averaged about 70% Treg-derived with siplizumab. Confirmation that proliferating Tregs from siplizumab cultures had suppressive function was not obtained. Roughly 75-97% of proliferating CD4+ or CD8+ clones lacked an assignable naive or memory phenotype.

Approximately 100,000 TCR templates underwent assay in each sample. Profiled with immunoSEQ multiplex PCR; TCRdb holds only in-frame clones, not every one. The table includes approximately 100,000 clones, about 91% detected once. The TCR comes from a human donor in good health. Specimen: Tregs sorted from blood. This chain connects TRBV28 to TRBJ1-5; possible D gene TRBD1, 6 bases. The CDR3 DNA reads TGTGCCAGCTTAGGGGGTATGGGATCTCGTCAGCCCCAGCATTTT. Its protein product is CASLGGMGSRQPQHF.